These 32 T cell receptor beta chains share one sample of origin, sequenced in a study of cytomegalovirus exposure and HLA in healthy donors. The PCR used 60 Vbeta and 13 Jbeta primers. Data came from immunoSEQ multiplex PCR; TCRdb stores just in-frame clones and leaves some out. The data contain about 130,000 clones, roughly 75% of them singletons. Sequenced sample: PBMCs. The receptors derive from a female donor in good health and CMV-seronegative.

The chain uses TRBV5-6 and TRBJ2-1; 10 bases align to TRBD2. Germline V CDR1 and CDR2: SGHDT, YYEEEE. This CDR3 is 16 amino acids long. The junction had 12 bases not matched to a gene; V was cut back by 4 bases and J by 8 bases. This CDR3 reads CASSVTSGFPEDEQFF. Here the CDR3 DNA reads TGTGCCAGCAGCGTGACTAGCGGGTTCCCAGAGGATGAGCAGTTCTTC.

The rearrangement uses TRBV27 and TRBJ2-7; TRBD2 aligns across 10 bases. Germline V gene data show CDR1 as MNHEY and CDR2 as SMNVEV (reference sequence). The CDR3 has 15 amino acids. The V and J ends lost 4 bases and 7 bases, in that order; junction bases with no gene match: 10. The CDR3: CASSSLGLAEMEQYF. The CDR3 nucleotides are TGTGCCAGCAGTTCCCTCGGACTAGCGGAGATGGAGCAGTACTTC.

This clone was seen only a few times. The V gene is TRBV5-4, the J gene TRBJ1-2, with 7 bases lining up with TRBD1. Germline V gene sequence: CDR1 SGHNT, CDR2 YYREEE (reference sequence). The CDR3 extends over 13 amino acids. V dropped 4 bases and J dropped 6; count of bases not matched to a gene: 6. CDR3 residues: CASSPTGFDGYTF. CDR3 bases: TGTGCCAGCAGCCCGACAGGGTTCGATGGCTACACCTTC.

This chain links TRBV27 with TRBJ2-7; D gene uncertain. The V end was cut by 0 bases, the J end by 5 bases, with 11 bases between. CDR1 and CDR2 (germline): MNHEY, SMNVEV (reference sequence). The CDR3 sequence is 14 residues long. The CDR3 nucleotides are TGTGCCAGCAGTTTATCGCCTAGGTACCACGAGCAGTACTTC. Protein sequence: CASSLSPRYHEQYF.

This chain joins TRBV19 and TRBJ1-4, with 7 bases lining up with TRBD1. Germline V gene sequence: CDR1 LNHDA, CDR2 SQIVND (reference sequence). J gave up 8 bases and V 3 bases, and 3 bases lay outside the gene matches. The CDR3 loop spans 13 amino acids. The CDR3 sequence: CASSIPGGEKLFF. The CDR3 nucleotides read TGTGCCAGTAGTATTCCAGGGGGGGAAAAACTGTTTTTT.

The V gene is TRBV7-9, the J gene TRBJ2-1; a possible D gene is TRBD2 (7 bases). The CDR3 covers 17 residues. From germline, CDR1 is SEHNR and CDR2 FQNEAQ (reference sequence). V was trimmed by 1 base and J by 8 bases, leaving 21 bases between them. The CDR3 loop reads CASSLGRTVRGEDEQFF. For the CDR3, the DNA is TGTGCCAGCAGCTTAGGACGGACAGTCCGGGGGGAGGATGAGCAGTTCTTC.

The CDR3 DNA reads TGCGCCAGCAGCCAGGCGGGAGGGAATGAGCAGTTCTTC. It translates to CASSQAGGNEQFF. V usage is TRBV4-1 and J usage is TRBJ2-1; 9 bases map to TRBD2. From germline, CDR1 is MGHRA and CDR2 YSYEKL. Trimming at V came to 3 bases and at J to 7 bases, leaving 1 base not matched to a gene. The CDR3 runs 13 residues.

This rearrangement joins TRBV2 to TRBJ1-3; D uncertain. V lost 9 bases, J lost 0 bases, and 12 bases lay in between. This CDR3 region has 14 residues. Germline V gene sequence: CDR1 SNHLY, CDR2 FYNNEI. CDR3 region: CARSTGDSGNTIYF. The CDR3 DNA reads TGTGCCAGGTCGACTGGAGACTCTGGAAACACCATATATTTT.

This sequence joins TRBV12-5 and TRBJ1-6, with D perhaps TRBD1 (6 bases). CDR1 is LGHNT, CDR2 FRNRAP, per germline. The V end lost 0 bases, the J end lost 4 bases, and 19 bases lay between the germline ends. This CDR3 has 19 residues. This CDR3 is CASGLVLGRGPGYNSPLHF. The CDR3 DNA follows: TGTGCTAGTGGTTTGGTACTGGGCAGGGGCCCGGGATATAATTCACCCCTCCACTTT.

This chain links TRBV6-5 with TRBJ1-3; TRBD1 matches at 7 bases. Germline lookup yields CDR1 MNHEY and CDR2 SVGAGI. The length of the CDR3 is 13 residues. Trimming at V came to 8 bases and at J to 4 bases, leaving 5 bases not matched to a gene. CDR3 residues: CASRRDSGNTIYF. As DNA, the CDR3 is TGTGCCAGCCGTCGGGACAGCGGAAACACCATATATTTT.

The CDR3 here is CAWSPGQGNQPQHF. The DNA of the CDR3 is TGTGCCTGGAGCCCGGGGCAGGGGAATCAGCCCCAGCATTTT. The chain is built from TRBV30 and TRBJ1-5; tentative D call: TRBD1 (6 bases). CDR3 length equals 14 residues. The V and J ends lost 3 bases and 4 bases respectively, with 13 bases between them. The V gene's germline CDR1 is GTSNPN and CDR2 SVGIG (reference sequence).

The chain links TRBV20-1 to TRBJ2-3; D ambiguous. This CDR3 is built from 11 residues. Germline CDR1 and CDR2: DFQATT and SNEGSKA (reference sequence). Trimming took off 3 bases at V and 8 bases at J, with 9 bases between the two ends. The CDR3 sequence: CSARSPSTQYF. The CDR3 DNA follows: TGCAGTGCTAGGTCCCCTAGTACGCAGTATTTT.

This clone was recorded only once. The chain uses TRBV5-1 and TRBJ1-1; D call uncertain. The V gene lost 0 bases and the J gene lost 2 bases, with 11 bases spanning the gap. From germline, CDR1 is SGHRS and CDR2 YFSETQ. This CDR3 has 15 amino acids. CDR3 in amino acids: CASSLAVGANTEAFF. For the CDR3, the DNA is TGCGCCAGCAGCTTGGCCGTCGGTGCCAACACTGAAGCTTTCTTT.

A remark on this clone: The sample carries other DNA sequences with the same CDR3. V and J are TRBV28 and TRBJ2-5; 7 bases line up with TRBD1. This CDR3 has 14 amino acids. V lost 6 bases and J lost 8; bases outside the gene matches: 12. CDR1 and CDR2 from the germline V gene are MDHEN and SYDVKM. CDR3: CASSGQGVSDTQYF. CDR3 nucleotides: TGTGCCAGCAGCGGGCAGGGGGTTTCTGATACCCAGTACTTC.

This chain connects TRBV7-2 to TRBJ2-7; 15 positions agree with TRBD2. CDR1 SGHTA and CDR2 FQGNSA come from the germline V gene. The CDR3 has 18 residues. With 3 bases clipped from V and 1 base from J, the junction kept 7 bases outside the gene matches. In nucleotides, the CDR3 is TGTGCCAGCAGCTTCGGGACTAGCGGGAGGTATCGGTCCTACGAGCAGTACTTC. Translation: CASSFGTSGRYRSYEQYF.

The genes are TRBV13 and TRBJ1-2; D unclear. Trimming removed 3 bases from V and 13 bases from J, with 18 bases in between. Germline lookup yields CDR1 PRHDT and CDR2 FYEKMQ (reference sequence). This CDR3 spans 13 amino acids. The DNA for the CDR3 is TGTGCCAGCAGCTTCCAAAACATAAGAGGAGGCACCTTC. Protein: CASSFQNIRGGTF.

This rearrangement joins TRBV2 to TRBJ1-2; 8 bases are shared with TRBD1. The CDR3 runs 15 residues. The germline gives CDR1 SNHLY, CDR2 FYNNEI. V lost 3 bases, J lost 2 bases, and 5 bases stayed unmatched. The CDR3 DNA follows: TGTGCCAGCAGTGAGGACAGGGTGAGAAACTATGGCTACACCTTC. It translates to CASSEDRVRNYGYTF.

The chain has TRBV19 and TRBJ1-2; D remains unclear. V lost 3 bases and J lost 2, with 7 bases in between. The CDR3 has 13 residues. Germline CDR1 and CDR2: LNHDA and SQIVND (reference sequence). The CDR3, as DNA: TGTGCCAGTAGTATTGAGGTGAACTATGGCTACACCTTC. This codes for CASSIEVNYGYTF.

The chain employs TRBV14 and TRBJ1-1; weak D call: TRBD1 (5 bases). This CDR3 has 13 residues. V lost 1 base and J lost 3, with 6 bases in between. Per germline, CDR1 SGHDN and CDR2 FVKESK. The CDR3 sequence: CASSQGQYTEAFF. The CDR3 DNA sequence: TGTGCCAGCAGCCAAGGACAGTACACTGAAGCTTTCTTT.

This clone was recorded a few times. The chain combines TRBV18 with TRBJ2-1; 13 nucleotides agree with TRBD2. J lost 6 bases, V lost 3 bases, and 8 bases had no gene match. CDR3 length: 17 amino acids. Germline-derived CDR1 and CDR2 are KGHSH and LQKENI. CDR3: CASSPRTSGRASNEQFF. The CDR3 DNA is TGTGCCAGCTCACCTCGAACTAGCGGGAGGGCCTCCAATGAGCAGTTCTTC.

A single count supports this clone. CDR3 residues: CAWRGPSGRRKEETQYF. In DNA form, the CDR3 reads TGTGCCTGGAGGGGTCCTAGCGGGAGAAGGAAGGAAGAGACCCAGTACTTC. The V gene is TRBV30, the J gene TRBJ2-5, with TRBD2 identical over 10 bases. J was trimmed by 3 bases and V by 3 bases; bases with no gene match: 13. The V gene's germline CDR1 is GTSNPN and CDR2 SVGIG (reference sequence). CDR3 length equals 17 residues.

The gene calls are TRBV10-3 and TRBJ2-5, with D unresolved. The CDR3 runs 12 residues. The germline CDR1 and CDR2 sequences are ENHRY and SYGVKD. Trimming pared 3 bases from V and 5 bases from J, leaving 7 bases between. The CDR3 nucleotides read TGTGCCATCAGTGATTCCGGGGAGACCCAGTACTTC. This encodes CAISDSGETQYF.

This sequence joins TRBV9 and TRBJ2-3; the match to TRBD1 covers 8 bases. The germline V gene encodes CDR1 SGDLS and CDR2 YYNGEE. The V gene end was trimmed by 3 bases and the J gene end by 2 bases; junction bases not matched to a gene: 5. The CDR3 sequence is 15 residues long. The CDR3, as DNA: TGTGCCAGCAGCGACGGACAGGGCCCCACAGATACGCAGTATTTT. Amino acids: CASSDGQGPTDTQYF.

V usage is TRBV29-1 and J usage is TRBJ2-1; 9 nucleotides align to TRBD2. The ends lost 6 bases at V and 0 bases at J; junction bases unmatched: 9. Germline V lookup: CDR1 SQVTM, CDR2 ANQGSEA. The CDR3 is made up of 16 amino acids. As DNA, the CDR3 is TGCAGCGTCGTAGGTGAGCGGGGGGCCTCCTACAATGAGCAGTTCTTC. This translates into CSVVGERGASYNEQFF.

This chain uses TRBV7-2 with TRBJ2-5, with D unresolved. Germline V lookup: CDR1 SGHTA, CDR2 FQGNSA. This CDR3 has 11 amino acids. V was clipped by 6 bases and J by 4 bases, with 6 bases between them. CDR3 nucleotide sequence: TGTGCCAGCAGTCCAATAGAGACCCAGTACTTC. Protein sequence: CASSPIETQYF.

The chain joins TRBV4-1 to TRBJ2-4, with 14 bases aligning to TRBD2. CDR1 is MGHRA, CDR2 YSYEKL, per germline. This CDR3 spans 19 amino acids. V trimming: 4 bases; J trimming: 2 bases; junction bases outside the gene matches: 10. The DNA for the CDR3 is TGCGCCAGCAGCCCGGGACTAGCGGGGGCCCGACTACCCAAAAACATTCAGTACTTC. It is translated as CASSPGLAGARLPKNIQYF.

J is TRBJ1-1 and V is TRBV5-4, with D tentatively TRBD1 (5 bases). Germline V gene lookup returns CDR1 SGHNT and CDR2 YYREEE (reference sequence). This CDR3 region has 14 residues. The V and J ends lost 6 bases and 0 bases respectively, with 12 bases between them. Here the CDR3 DNA reads TGTGCCAGCACTCGGGGGAGAATGAACACTGAAGCTTTCTTT. Amino acids: CASTRGRMNTEAFF.

V is TRBV7-9 and J is TRBJ2-1; 7 positions match TRBD1. This CDR3 region has 15 residues. V gave up 3 bases and J gave up 5 bases; unmatched junction bases: 7. Per germline, CDR1 SEHNR and CDR2 FQNEAQ (reference sequence). CDR3 DNA: TGTGCCAGCAGCTTTCTCCGGGACAGCAACAATGAGCAGTTCTTC. Protein product: CASSFLRDSNNEQFF.

The chain combines TRBV6-4 with TRBJ2-3; TRBD2 is a possible D gene (5 bases). CDR3 size: 14 residues. The V and J ends lost 4 bases and 0 bases respectively, with 8 bases between them. Germline loops: CDR1 MRHNA, CDR2 SNTAGT. The DNA for the CDR3 is TGTGCCAGCAGTGGAGGGTTAAGCACAGATACGCAGTATTTT. Translating gives CASSGGLSTDTQYF.

This sequence joins TRBV5-4 and TRBJ2-1; TRBD1 matches at 7 bases. There are 14 residues in the CDR3. Trimming at V came to 0 bases and at J to 6 bases, leaving 3 bases not matched to a gene. Per germline, CDR1 SGHNT and CDR2 YYREEE (reference sequence). CDR3 region: CASSLATGTNEQFF. The CDR3, as DNA: TGTGCCAGCAGCTTGGCGACAGGGACCAATGAGCAGTTCTTC.

The rearrangement joins TRBV6-5 to TRBJ1-1; 10 bases agree with TRBD1. Trimming cost V 6 bases and J 5 bases; bases outside gene matches: 6. The CDR3 length is 14 residues. Germline V gene lookup returns CDR1 MNHEY and CDR2 SVGAGI. The CDR3 region is CASSWGQGRTEAFF. CDR3 bases: TGTGCCAGCAGCTGGGGACAGGGGAGGACTGAAGCTTTCTTT.

CDR3 bases: TGTGCCTGGAGTTTGGGGGCCCCTGGCTACACCTTC. Its translation is CAWSLGAPGYTF. The chain combines TRBV30 with TRBJ1-2, with a weak D call TRBD1 (6 bases). The CDR3 consists of 12 residues. CDR1 and CDR2 (germline): GTSNPN, SVGIG (reference sequence). Between the trimmed V and J ends, which lost 2 bases and 7 bases, there was a span of 11 bases.